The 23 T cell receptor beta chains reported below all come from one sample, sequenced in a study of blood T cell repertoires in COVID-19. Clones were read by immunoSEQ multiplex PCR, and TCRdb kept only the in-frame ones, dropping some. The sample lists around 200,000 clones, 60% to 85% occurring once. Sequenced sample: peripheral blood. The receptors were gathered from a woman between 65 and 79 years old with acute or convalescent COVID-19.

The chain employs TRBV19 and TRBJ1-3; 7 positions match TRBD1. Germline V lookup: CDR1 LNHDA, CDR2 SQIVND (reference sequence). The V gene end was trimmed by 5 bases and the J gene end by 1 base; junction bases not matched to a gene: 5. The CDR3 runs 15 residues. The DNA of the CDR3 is TGTGCCAGTAGTGGGACAGTTTATTCTGGAAACACCATATATTTT. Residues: CASSGTVYSGNTIYF.

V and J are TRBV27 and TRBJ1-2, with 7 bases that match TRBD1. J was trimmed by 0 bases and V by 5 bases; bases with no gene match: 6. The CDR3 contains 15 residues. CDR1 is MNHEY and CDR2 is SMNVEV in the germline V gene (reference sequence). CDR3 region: CASSRATGTNYGYTF. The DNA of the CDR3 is TGTGCCAGCAGTCGCGCGACAGGGACTAACTATGGCTACACCTTC.

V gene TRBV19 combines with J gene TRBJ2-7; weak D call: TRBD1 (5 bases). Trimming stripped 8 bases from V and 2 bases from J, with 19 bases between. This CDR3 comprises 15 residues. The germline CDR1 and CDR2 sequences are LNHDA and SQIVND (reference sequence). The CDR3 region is CASQLQTGGAYEQYF. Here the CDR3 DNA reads TGTGCCAGTCAACTCCAAACAGGTGGGGCCTACGAGCAGTACTTC.

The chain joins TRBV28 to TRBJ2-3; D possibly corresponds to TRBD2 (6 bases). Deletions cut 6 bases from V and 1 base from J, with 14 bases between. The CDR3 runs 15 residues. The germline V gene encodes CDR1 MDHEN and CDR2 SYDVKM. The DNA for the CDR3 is TGTGCCAGCAGCTCGCCCTGGGGGGGCACAGATACGCAGTATTTT. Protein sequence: CASSSPWGGTDTQYF. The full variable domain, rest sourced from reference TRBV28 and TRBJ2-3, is DVKVTQSSRYLVKRTGEKVFLECVQDMDHENMFWYRQDPGLGLRLIYFSYDVKMKEKGDIPEGYSVSREKKERFSLILESASTNQTSMYLCASSSPWGGTDTQYFGPGTRLTVL.

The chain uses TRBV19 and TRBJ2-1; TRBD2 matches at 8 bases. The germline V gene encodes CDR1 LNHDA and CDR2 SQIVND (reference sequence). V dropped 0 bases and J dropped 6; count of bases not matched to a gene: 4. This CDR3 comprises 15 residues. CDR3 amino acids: CASSIDRAGVNEQFF. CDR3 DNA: TGTGCCAGTAGTATAGATCGAGCGGGGGTCAATGAGCAGTTCTTC.

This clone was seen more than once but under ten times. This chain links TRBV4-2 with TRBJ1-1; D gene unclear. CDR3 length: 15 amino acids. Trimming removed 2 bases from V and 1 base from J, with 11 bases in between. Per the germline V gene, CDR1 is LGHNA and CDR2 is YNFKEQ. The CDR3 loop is CASSQLNSGNTEAFF. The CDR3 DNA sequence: TGTGCCAGCAGCCAACTAAACAGTGGGAACACTGAAGCTTTCTTT.

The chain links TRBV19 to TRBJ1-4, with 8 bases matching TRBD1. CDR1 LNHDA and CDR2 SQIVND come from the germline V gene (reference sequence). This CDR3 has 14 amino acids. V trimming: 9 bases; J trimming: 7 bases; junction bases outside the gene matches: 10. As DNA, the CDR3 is TGTGCCAGCCACCCGACAGGGGTGCCTGAAAAACTGTTTTTT. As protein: CASHPTGVPEKLFF.

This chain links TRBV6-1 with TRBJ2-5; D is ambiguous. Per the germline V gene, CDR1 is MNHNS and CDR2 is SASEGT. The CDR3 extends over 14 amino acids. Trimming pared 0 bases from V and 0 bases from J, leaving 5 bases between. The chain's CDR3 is CASSEAPNQETQYF. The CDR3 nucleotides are TGTGCCAGCAGTGAAGCCCCTAACCAAGAGACCCAGTACTTC.

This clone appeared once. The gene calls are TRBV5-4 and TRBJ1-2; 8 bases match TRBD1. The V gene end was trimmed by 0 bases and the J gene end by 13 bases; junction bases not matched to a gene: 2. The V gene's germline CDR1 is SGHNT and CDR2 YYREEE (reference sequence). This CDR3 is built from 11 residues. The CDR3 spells CASSLGTGTTF. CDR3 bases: TGTGCCAGCAGCTTGGGGACAGGGACCACCTTC.

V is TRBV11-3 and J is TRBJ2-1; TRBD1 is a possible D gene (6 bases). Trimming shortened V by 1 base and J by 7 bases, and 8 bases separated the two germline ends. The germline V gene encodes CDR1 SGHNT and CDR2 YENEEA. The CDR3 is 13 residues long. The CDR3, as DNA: TGTGCCAGCAGCTTAGCAGGGGAAAATGAGCAGTTCTTC. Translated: CASSLAGENEQFF.

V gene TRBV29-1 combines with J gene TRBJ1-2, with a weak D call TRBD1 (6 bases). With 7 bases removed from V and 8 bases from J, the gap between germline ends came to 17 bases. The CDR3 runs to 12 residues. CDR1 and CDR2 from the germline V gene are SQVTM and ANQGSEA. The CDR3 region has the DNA TGCAGCGGTTTACTACAGGGAAGCGGCTACACCTTC. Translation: CSGLLQGSGYTF.

The CDR3 DNA sequence: TGTGCCAGCTCCCTAGGCACTAGCGGGTCAGATACGCAGTATTTT. Amino acid sequence: CASSLGTSGSDTQYF. The rearrangement uses TRBV18 and TRBJ2-3; 9 bases fit TRBD2. Germline assignment: CDR1 KGHSH and CDR2 LQKENI. This CDR3 has 15 residues. Germline trimming cut 6 bases from V and 4 bases from J; bases unmatched to any gene: 8.

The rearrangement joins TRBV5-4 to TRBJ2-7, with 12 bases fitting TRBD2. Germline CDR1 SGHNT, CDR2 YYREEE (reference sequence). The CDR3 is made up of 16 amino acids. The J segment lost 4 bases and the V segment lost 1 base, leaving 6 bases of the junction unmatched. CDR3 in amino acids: CASSLPASGRGYEQYF. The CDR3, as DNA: TGTGCCAGCAGCTTGCCGGCTAGCGGGAGGGGTTACGAGCAGTACTTC.

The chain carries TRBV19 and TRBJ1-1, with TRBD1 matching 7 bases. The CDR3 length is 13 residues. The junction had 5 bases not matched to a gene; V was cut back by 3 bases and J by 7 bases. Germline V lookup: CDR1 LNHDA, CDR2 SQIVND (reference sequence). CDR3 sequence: CASSITGALEAFF. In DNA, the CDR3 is TGTGCCAGTAGTATTACAGGGGCGCTTGAAGCTTTCTTT.

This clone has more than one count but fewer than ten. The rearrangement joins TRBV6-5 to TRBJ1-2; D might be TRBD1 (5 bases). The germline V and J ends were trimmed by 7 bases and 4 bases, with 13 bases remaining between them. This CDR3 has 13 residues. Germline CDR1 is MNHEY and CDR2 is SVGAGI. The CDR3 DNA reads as TGTGCCAGCACAGAGGGGAGGACCTATGGCTACACCTTC. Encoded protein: CASTEGRTYGYTF.

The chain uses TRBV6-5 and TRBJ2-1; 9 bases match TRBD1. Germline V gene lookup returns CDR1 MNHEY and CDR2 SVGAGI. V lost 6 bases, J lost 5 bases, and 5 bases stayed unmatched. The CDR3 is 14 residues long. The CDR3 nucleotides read TGTGCCAGCAGGTGGGACAGGGTGAACAATGAGCAGTTCTTC. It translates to CASRWDRVNNEQFF.

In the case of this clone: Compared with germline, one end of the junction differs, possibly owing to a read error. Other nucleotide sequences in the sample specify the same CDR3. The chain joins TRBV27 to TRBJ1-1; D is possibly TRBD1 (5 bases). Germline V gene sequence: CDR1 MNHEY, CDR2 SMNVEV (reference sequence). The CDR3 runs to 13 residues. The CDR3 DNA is TGTGCCAGCAGTTGGGAGGGGAACACTGAGGCTTTCTTT. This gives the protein CASSWEGNTEAFF.

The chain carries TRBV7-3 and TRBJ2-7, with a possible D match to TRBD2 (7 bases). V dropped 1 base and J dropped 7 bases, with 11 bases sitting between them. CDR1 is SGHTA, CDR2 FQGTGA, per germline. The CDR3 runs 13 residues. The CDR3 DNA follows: TGTGCCAGCAGCTTAAACGGGGGGCAGGAGCAGTACTTC. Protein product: CASSLNGGQEQYF.

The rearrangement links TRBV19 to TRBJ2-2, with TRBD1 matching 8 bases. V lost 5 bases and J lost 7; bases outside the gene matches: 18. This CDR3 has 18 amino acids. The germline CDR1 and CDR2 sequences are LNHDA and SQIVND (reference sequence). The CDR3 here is CASSPRTGSSLGGGELFF. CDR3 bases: TGTGCCAGTAGTCCCCGGACAGGGAGCTCCTTAGGTGGCGGGGAGCTGTTTTTT.

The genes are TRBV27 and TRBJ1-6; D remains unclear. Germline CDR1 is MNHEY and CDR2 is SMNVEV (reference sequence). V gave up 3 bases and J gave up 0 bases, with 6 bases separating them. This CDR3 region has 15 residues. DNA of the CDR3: TGTGCCAGCAGTTTTGCGAGCTCCTATAATTCACCCCTCCACTTT. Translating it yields CASSFASSYNSPLHF.

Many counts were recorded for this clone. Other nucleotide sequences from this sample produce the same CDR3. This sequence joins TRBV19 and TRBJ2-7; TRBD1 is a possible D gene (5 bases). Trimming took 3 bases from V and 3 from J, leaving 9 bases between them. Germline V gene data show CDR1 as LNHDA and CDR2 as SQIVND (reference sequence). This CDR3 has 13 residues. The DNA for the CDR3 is TGTGCCAGTAGTATCGACAGATACTACGAGCAGTACTTC. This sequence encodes CASSIDRYYEQYF.

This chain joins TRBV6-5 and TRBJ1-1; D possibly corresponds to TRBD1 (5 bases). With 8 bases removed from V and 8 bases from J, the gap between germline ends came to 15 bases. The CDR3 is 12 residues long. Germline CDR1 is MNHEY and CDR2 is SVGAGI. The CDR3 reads CASAFGQGEAFF. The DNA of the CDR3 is TGTGCCAGCGCTTTCGGTCAGGGAGAAGCTTTCTTT.

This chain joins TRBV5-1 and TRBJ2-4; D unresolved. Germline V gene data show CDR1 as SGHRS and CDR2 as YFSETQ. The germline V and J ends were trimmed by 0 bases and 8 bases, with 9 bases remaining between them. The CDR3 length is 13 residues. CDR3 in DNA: TGCGCCAGCAGCTTGGGAGGTGACGACATTCAGTACTTC. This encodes CASSLGGDDIQYF.